This T cell receptor (beta chain) was found in a study of neurological immune-mediated disorders. About the research overall: Relapsing-remitting disease affected roughly 30, and secondary progressive 3, of about 34 multiple sclerosis patients.

The table lists this clonotype with many counts. Antigen specificity is unknown. Study-wide results and limits: Patients with HTLV-1-associated myelopathy showed the most TCR clonal expansion. Those with multiple sclerosis showed the least, falling below healthy controls.

The method for making cDNA was 5'RACE, and it used 10-nucleotide random UMIs. MiXCR, applied by TCRdb to the 5' RACE reads, yields one record per CDR3 protein. This sample yields around 30,000 distinct CDR3 sequences, of which around 2.5% are seen a single time; roughly 2.5% belongs to the top ten. The CDR3 runs to 12 residues. V was trimmed by 4 bases and J by 7 bases, leaving 10 bases between them. Germline-derived CDR1 and CDR2 are MNHEY and SVGAGI. Specimen: PBMCs. The clonotype comes from a woman between 45 and 65 years old with multiple sclerosis. This chain uses TRBV6-5 with TRBJ1-2; D unresolved. The CDR3 DNA sequence: TGTGCCAGCAGTTCACAGCGTGGTGGCTACACCTTC. Residues: CASSSQRGGYTF.